A single sample gave rise to the 30 T cell receptor beta chains below, sequenced in a study of OX40 agonist ivuxolimab in advanced cancers. TCRdb's copy holds only in-frame clones and misses some; the assay was immunoSEQ multiplex PCR. The data contain 50,000 to 65,000 clones, 85% to 90% of them singletons. The material sequenced was CD4+ or CD8+ T cells sorted from blood, taken in a trial of the OX40 agonist ivuxolimab. These receptors came from an adult with an advanced solid tumor such as melanoma, head and neck, liver or kidney cancer.

This clone has only a few counts. The gene calls are TRBV5-6 and TRBJ2-3; 8 nucleotides align to TRBD1. The ends lost 4 bases at V and 3 bases at J; junction bases unmatched: 4. The CDR3 runs 14 residues. Germline loops: CDR1 SGHDT, CDR2 YYEEEE. The DNA of the CDR3 is TGTGCCAGCAGCCAGACAGGGGAAACAGATACGCAGTATTTT. It yields the protein CASSQTGETDTQYF.

The chain employs TRBV30 and TRBJ1-6; D is unresolved. Trimming left V 1 base short and J 12 bases short, with 10 bases between. CDR3 length equals 12 residues. In germline, CDR1 is GTSNPN, CDR2 SVGIG (reference sequence). CDR3 in DNA: TGTGCCTGGAGTGGGGCGGTGGGACCCCTCCACTTT. Translated, it gives CAWSGAVGPLHF.

V usage is TRBV19 and J usage is TRBJ2-5; D perhaps matches TRBD1 (6 bases). V was pared by 1 base and J by 2 bases, with 11 bases between. The CDR3 has 15 residues. Germline assignment: CDR1 LNHDA and CDR2 SQIVND (reference sequence). DNA of the CDR3: TGTGCCAGTAGTATAGGGCCAGGGGTTCAAGAGACCCAGTACTTC. Its protein is CASSIGPGVQETQYF. Using reference TRBV19 and TRBJ2-5 for the parts outside the CDR3, the full variable domain is DGGITQSPKYLFRKEGQNVTLSCEQNLNHDAMYWYRQDPGQGLRLIYYSQIVNDFQKGDIAEGYSVSREKKESFPLTVTSAQKNPTAFYLCASSIGPGVQETQYFGPGTRLLVL.

The CDR3 sequence: CASSLIVAGDTGELFF. Here the CDR3 DNA reads TGCGCCAGCAGCTTAATCGTAGCGGGAGACACCGGGGAGCTGTTTTTT. The chain uses TRBV5-1 and TRBJ2-2; 9 nucleotides agree with TRBD2. CDR1 is SGHRS and CDR2 is YFSETQ in the germline V gene. The CDR3 totals 16 residues. The J segment lost 3 bases and the V segment lost 2 bases, leaving 5 bases of the junction unmatched. The full variable domain, with the rest looked up from reference TRBV5-1 and TRBJ2-2, is KAGVTQTPRYLIKTRGQQVTLSCSPISGHRSVSWYQQTPGQGLQFLFEYFSETQRNKGNFPGRFSGRQFSNSRSEMNVSTLELGDSALYLCASSLIVAGDTGELFFGEGSRLTVL.

A single count supports this clone. The gene calls are TRBV27 and TRBJ2-7, with D tentatively TRBD1 or TRBD2 (5 bases each). The CDR3 is 17 residues long. Trimming stripped 4 bases from V and 0 bases from J, with 19 bases between. CDR1 and CDR2 (germline): MNHEY, SMNVEV (reference sequence). CDR3 in amino acids: CASSSKIGADYSYEQYF. Written as DNA, the CDR3 is TGTGCCAGCAGTTCCAAGATCGGGGCGGATTACTCCTACGAGCAGTACTTC.

The gene calls are TRBV23-1 and TRBJ1-6; 7 nucleotides align to TRBD1. TRBV23-1 is marked as an open reading frame, function uncertain. V shed 7 bases and J 0 bases; nucleotides not matched to a gene: 3. The CDR3 has 15 amino acids. Here the CDR3 reads CASTRQGSYNSPLHF. DNA of the CDR3: TGCGCCAGCACCCGACAGGGCTCCTATAATTCACCCCTCCACTTT.

The V call is TRBV19, the J call TRBJ2-1; D is unclear. From germline, CDR1 is LNHDA and CDR2 SQIVND (reference sequence). The germline V and J ends were trimmed by 8 bases and 0 bases, with 14 bases remaining between them. There are 15 residues in the CDR3. CDR3 nucleotides: TGTGCCAGTCGTAGGACGGAGAGCTCCTACAATGAGCAGTTCTTC. Translated: CASRRTESSYNEQFF.

The genes are TRBV6-5 and TRBJ1-4, with D perhaps matching TRBD1 (6 bases). The V end was cut by 6 bases, the J end by 10 bases, with 12 bases between. Germline assignment: CDR1 MNHEY and CDR2 SVGAGI. The CDR3 consists of 12 residues. CDR3 protein: CASSTTGLKLFF. CDR3 nucleotide sequence: TGTGCCAGCAGCACTACAGGGTTAAAACTGTTTTTT.

The chain employs TRBV6-5 and TRBJ1-2; 9 bases agree with TRBD1. The CDR3 spans 14 residues. The V gene's germline CDR1 is MNHEY and CDR2 SVGAGI. V trimming: 8 bases; J trimming: 8 bases; junction bases outside the gene matches: 12. Written as DNA, the CDR3 is TGTGCCAGCTGTCGGACAGGGGAAGATTACGGCTACACCTTC. This translates into CASCRTGEDYGYTF.

The chain's CDR3 is CASSRSSQPQHF. The CDR3 region has the DNA TGTGCCAGCAGCCGGTCCAGTCAGCCCCAGCATTTT. This sequence joins TRBV6-1 and TRBJ1-5; D unclear. V was cut by 6 bases and J by 6 bases, with 9 bases left in between. This CDR3 is 12 amino acids long. In germline, CDR1 is MNHNS, CDR2 SASEGT.

This chain joins TRBV6-6 and TRBJ1-5; D gene unclear. Germline CDR1 reads MNHNY; CDR2 reads SVGAGI (reference sequence). Trimming left V 8 bases short and J 2 bases short, with 7 bases between. There are 12 residues in the CDR3. The CDR3 DNA reads TGTGCCAGCGGGAGGGGCAATCAGCCCCAGCATTTT. This codes for CASGRGNQPQHF.

The chain couples TRBV6-1 to TRBJ2-2; 7 nucleotides align to TRBD2. Germline CDR1 reads MNHNS; CDR2 reads SASEGT. Trimming took 4 bases from V and 7 from J; bases not matched to a gene: 15. CDR3 length: 17 amino acids. The CDR3 DNA reads as TGTGCCAGCAGTGTTCATCTTGGGGGAGGGCCAGGCGGGGAGCTGTTTTTT. Protein product: CASSVHLGGGPGGELFF.

The rearrangement joins TRBV4-1 to TRBJ2-7; 7 nucleotides match TRBD2. In germline, CDR1 is MGHRA, CDR2 YSYEKL. The CDR3 sequence is 15 residues long. Losses at the gene ends were 1 base for V and 0 bases for J; bases not matched to a gene: 3. Here the CDR3 DNA reads TGCGCCAGCAGCCAAGGACGCGGGAGCTCCTACGAGCAGTACTTC. Protein: CASSQGRGSSYEQYF.

In its sample, this clone was seen once. The chain carries TRBV7-8 and TRBJ1-1; D unclear. Looked up from germline, CDR1 is SGHVS and CDR2 is FQNEAQ. V was pared by 4 bases and J by 3 bases, with 18 bases between. The CDR3 extends over 16 amino acids. The CDR3 spells CASSSLGWNLDTEAFF. The CDR3 nucleotides are TGTGCCAGCAGCTCTCTCGGTTGGAATTTGGACACTGAAGCTTTCTTT.

This clone is a singleton in its sample. The gene calls are TRBV6-1 and TRBJ2-7, with 9 bases matching TRBD1. V lost 0 bases, J lost 1 base, and 7 bases stayed unmatched. The CDR3 spans 17 residues. CDR1 and CDR2 (germline): MNHNS, SASEGT. The CDR3 bases are TGTGCCAGCAGTGAAGCGTCCGGGACAGGGACTTCCTACGAGCAGTACTTC. Encoded protein: CASSEASGTGTSYEQYF.

The rearrangement uses TRBV6-5 and TRBJ1-1, with unresolved D. This CDR3 is 12 amino acids long. Per germline, CDR1 MNHEY and CDR2 SVGAGI. V was clipped by 3 bases and J by 0 bases, with 2 bases between them. CDR3 sequence: CASSYMNTEAFF. Here the CDR3 DNA reads TGTGCCAGCAGTTATATGAACACTGAAGCTTTCTTT.

The chain links TRBV19 to TRBJ1-3, with D possibly matching TRBD1 (5 bases). The V gene lost 7 bases and the J gene lost 4 bases, with 20 bases spanning the gap. The V gene's germline CDR1 is LNHDA and CDR2 SQIVND (reference sequence). The CDR3 has 16 residues. The CDR3 DNA follows: TGTGCCAGTATGTCTGGGGGACTCCAACTCGGAAACACCATATATTTT. This sequence encodes CASMSGGLQLGNTIYF.

V usage is TRBV7-6 and J usage is TRBJ2-3; no clear D. Germline V gene lookup returns CDR1 SGHVS and CDR2 FNYEAQ. The CDR3 is 13 residues long. Trimming left V 2 bases short and J 2 bases short, with 5 bases between. CDR3 loop: CASSLLLTDTQYF. The CDR3 coding sequence is TGTGCCAGCAGCTTACTCCTCACAGATACGCAGTATTTT.

The rearrangement links TRBV5-5 to TRBJ2-3; 12 positions match TRBD1. V dropped 0 bases and J dropped 4; count of bases not matched to a gene: 3. Germline assignment: CDR1 SGHKS and CDR2 YYEKEE (reference sequence). The CDR3 extends over 16 amino acids. The CDR3 DNA reads as TGTGCCAGCAGCTTGGGGGGACAGGGGGCCGCAGATACGCAGTATTTT. Translation: CASSLGGQGAADTQYF.

This clone has just one count. The V gene is TRBV9, the J gene TRBJ2-1; D perhaps matches TRBD1 (5 bases). The length of the CDR3 is 15 residues. Germline V gives CDR1 SGDLS, CDR2 YYNGEE. The V and J ends lost 0 bases and 1 base respectively, with 8 bases between them. CDR3 DNA: TGTGCCAGCAGCGTAGAGCAGGGTTCCTACAATGAGCAGTTCTTC. It specifies CASSVEQGSYNEQFF.

The rearrangement joins TRBV25-1 to TRBJ1-2, with D tentatively TRBD1 (5 bases). This CDR3 has 15 residues. Germline CDR1 reads MGHDK; CDR2 reads SYGVNS. The V end was cut by 4 bases, the J end by 8 bases, with 20 bases between. The CDR3 DNA reads as TGTGCCAGCAGTGCCGTTACCGGGGCGCAAAGCGGCTACACCTTC. Encoded protein: CASSAVTGAQSGYTF.

The CDR3 here is CASSPGQAGNEQFF. CDR3 nucleotide sequence: TGCGCCAGCAGCCCCGGACAGGCGGGGAATGAGCAGTTCTTC. The chain combines TRBV5-1 with TRBJ2-1, with D maybe TRBD1 (7 bases). Germline CDR1 and CDR2: SGHRS and YFSETQ. Trimming left V 4 bases short and J 7 bases short, with 15 bases between. The CDR3 has 14 amino acids.

In this sample, this clone turned up once. V gene TRBV20-1 combines with J gene TRBJ2-3; the D is unclear. This CDR3 is 11 amino acids long. The V gene lost 6 bases and the J gene lost 0 bases, with 4 bases spanning the gap. The germline CDR1 and CDR2 sequences are DFQATT and SNEGSKA (reference sequence). The DNA for the CDR3 is TGCAGTGCAGTTAGCACAGATACGCAGTATTTT. Translating gives CSAVSTDTQYF.

The chain has TRBV19 and TRBJ1-2; TRBD1 matches 7 bases. This CDR3 is built from 15 residues. V lost 1 base and J lost 4; bases outside the gene matches: 6. Germline CDR1 reads LNHDA; CDR2 reads SQIVND (reference sequence). In DNA form, the CDR3 reads TGTGCCAGTAGTATAGCGGGAACAGGGGTCTATGGCTACACCTTC. The encoded protein is CASSIAGTGVYGYTF.

The rearrangement joins TRBV6-6 to TRBJ2-1, with 11 positions matching TRBD2. CDR3 length: 16 residues. CDR1 is MNHNY and CDR2 is SVGAGI in the germline V gene (reference sequence). V shed 4 bases and J 5 bases; nucleotides not matched to a gene: 7. CDR3 amino acids: CASSSFGTSGNNEQFF. CDR3 in DNA: TGTGCCAGCAGTTCATTTGGGACTAGCGGTAACAATGAGCAGTTCTTC.

The genes are TRBV10-3 and TRBJ2-7, with unresolved D. Trimming removed 2 bases from V and 0 bases from J, with 20 bases in between. This CDR3 is built from 18 residues. CDR1 ENHRY and CDR2 SYGVKD come from the germline V gene. CDR3 sequence (DNA): TGTGCCATCAGTGAGGAGTCGCAATGGGGTCGCAGCTCCTACGAGCAGTACTTC. Translated: CAISEESQWGRSSYEQYF.

The rearrangement uses TRBV28 and TRBJ2-3; D uncertain. This CDR3 spans 11 amino acids. Germline-derived CDR1 and CDR2 are MDHEN and SYDVKM. V lost 3 bases and J 6 bases, leaving 4 bases between the germline ends. CDR3: CASSFLDTQYF. The CDR3 bases are TGTGCCAGCAGTTTCCTGGATACGCAGTATTTT.

This chain uses TRBV21-1 with TRBJ2-1; TRBD2, the D gene given by the table, was not confirmed from the DNA. TRBV21-1 is annotated as a pseudogene. The CDR3 runs 18 residues. DNA for the CDR3: TGTGCCAGCAGCAAAGGGTGCAGGACTAGCGGGAGCGTCTATGAGCAGTTCTTC. Protein sequence: CASSKGCRTSGSVYEQFF.

The sample holds a few counts of this clone. J is TRBJ1-5 and V is TRBV19; the D gene is possibly TRBD1 (5 bases). Germline CDR1 is LNHDA and CDR2 is SQIVND (reference sequence). The CDR3 loop spans 14 amino acids. V was cut by 3 bases and J by 4 bases, with 10 bases left in between. CDR3 region: CASSMVGENQPQHF. In nucleotides, the CDR3 is TGTGCCAGTAGTATGGTGGGGGAGAATCAGCCCCAGCATTTT.

The chain joins TRBV7-2 to TRBJ2-5; D unclear. With 5 bases removed from V and 4 bases from J, the gap between germline ends came to 11 bases. This CDR3 is 13 amino acids long. CDR1 and CDR2 (germline): SGHTA, FQGNSA. This CDR3 is CASSPRTVETQYF. As DNA, the CDR3 is TGTGCCAGCAGCCCACGGACGGTAGAGACCCAGTACTTC.